The clone carrying this T cell receptor beta chain was detected many times. No patient had received any treatment before thyroid surgery. V shed 3 bases and J shed 3 bases, with 9 bases lying between them. This CDR3 has 14 residues. The germline V gene has CDR1 SEHNR and CDR2 FQNEAQ (reference sequence). These data come from a study of metastatic and nonmetastatic thyroid tumors. The wider study: The authors compared repertoires across blood and tumor or nodule tissue from malignant and benign thyroid patients.

As handled by the study authors: Clinicopathological groups differed in CDR3, with these differences serving to build a distant-metastasis classifier for papillary thyroid cancer. TCRdb redid the clone calls on the PCR reads using MiXCR. None of the V and J calls come from the authors' own analysis; TCRdb made them. The data contain 75,000 to 100,000 clones, roughly 13% of them singletons. This sequence originates from a female donor with papillary thyroid cancer or a benign thyroid nodule (not recorded which). Some clones in this sample may be carry-over from other donors' samples. This chain links TRBV7-9 with TRBJ1-5, with a possible D match to TRBD1 (5 bases). Sequencing input: blood. CDR3 DNA: TGTGCCAGCAGCTTTGACAGCCCCAATCAGCCCCAGCATTTT. This gives the protein CASSFDSPNQPQHF.